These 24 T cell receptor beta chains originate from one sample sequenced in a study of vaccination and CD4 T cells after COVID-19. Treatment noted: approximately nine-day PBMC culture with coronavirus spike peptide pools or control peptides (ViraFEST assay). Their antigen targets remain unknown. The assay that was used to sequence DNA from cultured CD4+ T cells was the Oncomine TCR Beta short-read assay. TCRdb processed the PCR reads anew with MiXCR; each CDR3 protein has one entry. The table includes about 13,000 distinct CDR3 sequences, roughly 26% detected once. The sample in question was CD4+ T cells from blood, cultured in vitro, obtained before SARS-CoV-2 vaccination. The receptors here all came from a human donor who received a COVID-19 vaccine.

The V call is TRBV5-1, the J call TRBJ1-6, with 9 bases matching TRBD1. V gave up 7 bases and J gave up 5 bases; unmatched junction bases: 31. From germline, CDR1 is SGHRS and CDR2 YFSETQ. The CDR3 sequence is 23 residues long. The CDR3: CASRGGRIKTGTGHGRNNSPLHF. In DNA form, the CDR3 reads TGCGCCAGCCGCGGGGGCCGGATAAAAACCGGGACAGGGCATGGTCGTAATAATTCACCCCTCCACTTT.

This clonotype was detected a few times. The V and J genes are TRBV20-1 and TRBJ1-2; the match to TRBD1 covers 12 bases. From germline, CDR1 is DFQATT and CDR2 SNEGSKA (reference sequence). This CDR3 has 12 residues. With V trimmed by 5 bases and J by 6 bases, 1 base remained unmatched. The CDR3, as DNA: TGCAGTGCTGGGACAGGGGGCGATGGCTACACCTTC. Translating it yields CSAGTGGDGYTF.

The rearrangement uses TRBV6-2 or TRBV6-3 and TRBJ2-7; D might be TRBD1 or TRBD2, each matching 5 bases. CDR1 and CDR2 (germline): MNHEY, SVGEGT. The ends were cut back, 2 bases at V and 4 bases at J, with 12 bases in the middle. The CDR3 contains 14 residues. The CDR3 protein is CASSYPGTQYEQYF. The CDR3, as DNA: TGTGCCAGCAGTTACCCAGGGACCCAATACGAGCAGTACTTC.

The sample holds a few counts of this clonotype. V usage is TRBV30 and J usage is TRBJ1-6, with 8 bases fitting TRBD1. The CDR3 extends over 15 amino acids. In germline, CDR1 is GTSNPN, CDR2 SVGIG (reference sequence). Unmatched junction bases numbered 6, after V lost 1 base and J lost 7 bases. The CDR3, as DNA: TGTGCCTGGAGTGGTGGACAGGGAGGGAATTCACCCCTCCACTTT. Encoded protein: CAWSGGQGGNSPLHF. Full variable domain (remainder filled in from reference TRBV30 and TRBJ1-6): SQTIHQWPATLVQPVGSPLSLECTVEGTSNPNLYWYRQAAGRGLQLLFYSVGIGQISSEVPQNLSASRPQDRQFILSSKKLLLSDSGFYLCAWSGGQGGNSPLHFGNGTRLTVT.

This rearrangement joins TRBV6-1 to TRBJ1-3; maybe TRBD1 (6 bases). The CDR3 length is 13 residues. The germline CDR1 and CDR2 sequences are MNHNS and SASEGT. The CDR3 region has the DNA TGTGGCGAGGGGGATAGCTCTGGAAACACCATATATTTT. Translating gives CGEGDSSGNTIYF.

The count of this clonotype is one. CDR3 nucleotide sequence: TGCGCCAGCAGCTTAAACAGGGGGCATGGCTACACCTTC. It encodes CASSLNRGHGYTF. The chain couples TRBV5-1 to TRBJ1-2, with 9 nucleotides matching TRBD1. Trimming cost V 2 bases and J 6 bases; bases outside gene matches: 2. This CDR3 has 13 amino acids. Germline CDR1 and CDR2: SGHRS and YFSETQ.

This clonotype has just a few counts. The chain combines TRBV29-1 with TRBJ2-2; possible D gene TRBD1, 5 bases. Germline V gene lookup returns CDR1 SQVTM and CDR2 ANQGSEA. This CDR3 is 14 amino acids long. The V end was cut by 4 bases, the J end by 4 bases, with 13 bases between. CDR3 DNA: TGCAGCGTTGGGCAGGGCGGTGGCACCGGGGAGCTGTTTTTT. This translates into CSVGQGGGTGELFF.

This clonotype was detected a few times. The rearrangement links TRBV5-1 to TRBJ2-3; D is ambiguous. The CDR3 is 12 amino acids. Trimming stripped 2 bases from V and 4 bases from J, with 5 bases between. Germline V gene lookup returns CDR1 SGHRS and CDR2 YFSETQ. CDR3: CASSLKADTQYF. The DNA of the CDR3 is TGCGCCAGCAGCTTAAAGGCAGATACGCAGTATTTT.

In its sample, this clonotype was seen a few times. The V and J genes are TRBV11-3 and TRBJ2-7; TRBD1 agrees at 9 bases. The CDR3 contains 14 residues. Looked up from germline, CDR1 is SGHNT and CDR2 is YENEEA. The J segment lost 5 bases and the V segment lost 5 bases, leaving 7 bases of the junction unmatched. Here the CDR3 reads CASSPRDRVHEQYF. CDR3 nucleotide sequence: TGTGCCAGCAGCCCCCGGGACAGGGTCCACGAGCAGTACTTC. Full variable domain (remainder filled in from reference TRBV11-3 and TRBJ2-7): EAGVVQSPRYKIIEKKQPVAFWCNPISGHNTLYWYLQNLGQGPELLIRYENEEAVDDSQLPKDRFSAERLKGVDSTLKIQPAELGDSAVYLCASSPRDRVHEQYFGPGTRLTVT.

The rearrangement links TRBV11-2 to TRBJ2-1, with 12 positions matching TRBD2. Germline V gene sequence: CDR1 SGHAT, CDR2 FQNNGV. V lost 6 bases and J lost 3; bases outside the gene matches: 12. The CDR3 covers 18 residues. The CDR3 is CASRHRVTSGGIYNEQFF. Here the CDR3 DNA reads TGTGCCAGCAGACATAGGGTTACTAGCGGGGGGATCTACAATGAGCAGTTCTTC.

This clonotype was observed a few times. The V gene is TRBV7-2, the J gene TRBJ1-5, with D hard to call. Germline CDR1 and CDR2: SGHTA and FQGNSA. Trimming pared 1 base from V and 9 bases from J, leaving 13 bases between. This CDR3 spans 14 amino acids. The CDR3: CASSLGVGGRPQHF. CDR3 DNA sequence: TGTGCCAGCAGCTTAGGCGTTGGTGGGAGGCCCCAGCATTTT. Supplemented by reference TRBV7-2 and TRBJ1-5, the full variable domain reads GAGVSQSPSNKVTEKGKDVELRCDPISGHTALYWYRQSLGQGLEFLIYFQGNSAPDKSGLPSDRFSAERTGGSVSTLTIQRTQQEDSAVYLCASSLGVGGRPQHFGDGTRLSIL.

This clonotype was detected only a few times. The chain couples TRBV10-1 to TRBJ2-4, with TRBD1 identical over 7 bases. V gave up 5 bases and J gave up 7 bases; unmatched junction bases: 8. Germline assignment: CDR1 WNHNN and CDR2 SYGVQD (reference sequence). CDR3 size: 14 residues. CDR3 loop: CASSFDRVGNIQYF. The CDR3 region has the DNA TGCGCCAGCAGTTTTGACAGGGTAGGGAACATTCAGTACTTC.

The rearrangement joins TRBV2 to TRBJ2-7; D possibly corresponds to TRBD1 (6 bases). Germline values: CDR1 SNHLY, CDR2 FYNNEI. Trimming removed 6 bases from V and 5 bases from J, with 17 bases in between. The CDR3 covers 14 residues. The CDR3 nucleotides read TGTGCCAGCAGGGTCCAACAGGGCGCGGACGAGCAGTACTTC. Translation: CASRVQQGADEQYF.

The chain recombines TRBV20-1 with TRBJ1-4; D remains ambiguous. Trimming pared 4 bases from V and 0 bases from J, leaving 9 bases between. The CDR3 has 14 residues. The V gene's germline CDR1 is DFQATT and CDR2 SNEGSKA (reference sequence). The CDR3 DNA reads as TGCAGTGCTATCCTGGATGCAACTAATGAAAAACTGTTTTTT. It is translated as CSAILDATNEKLFF.

The CDR3 is CASSLSLAGPNTEAFF. DNA of the CDR3: TGTGCCAGCAGTTTAAGTTTAGCAGGCCCGAACACTGAAGCTTTCTTT. This chain links TRBV12-3 or TRBV12-4 with TRBJ1-1; D remains unclear. The CDR3 spans 16 residues. Trimming removed 2 bases at V and 1 base at J, with 14 bases between.

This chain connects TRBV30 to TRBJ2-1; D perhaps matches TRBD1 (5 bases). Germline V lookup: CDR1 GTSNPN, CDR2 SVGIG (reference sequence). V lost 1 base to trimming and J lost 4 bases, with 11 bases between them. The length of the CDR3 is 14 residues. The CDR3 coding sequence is TGTGCCTGGAGTGGACAGTTAGGTTACAATGAGCAGTTCTTC. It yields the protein CAWSGQLGYNEQFF.

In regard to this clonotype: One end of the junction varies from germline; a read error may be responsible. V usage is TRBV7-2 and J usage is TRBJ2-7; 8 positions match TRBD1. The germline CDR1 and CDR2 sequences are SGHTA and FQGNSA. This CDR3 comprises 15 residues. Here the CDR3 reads CVSSLAQGAKYEQYF. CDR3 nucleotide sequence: TGTGTCAGCAGCTTAGCCCAGGGGGCTAAGTACGAGCAGTACTTC.

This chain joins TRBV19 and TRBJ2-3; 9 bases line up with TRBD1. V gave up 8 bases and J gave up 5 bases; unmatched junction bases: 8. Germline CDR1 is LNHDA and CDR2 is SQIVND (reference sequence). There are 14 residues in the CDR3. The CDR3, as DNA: TGTGCCAGTTCCGGGACAGGGCTCATAGATACGCAGTATTTT. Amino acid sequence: CASSGTGLIDTQYF.

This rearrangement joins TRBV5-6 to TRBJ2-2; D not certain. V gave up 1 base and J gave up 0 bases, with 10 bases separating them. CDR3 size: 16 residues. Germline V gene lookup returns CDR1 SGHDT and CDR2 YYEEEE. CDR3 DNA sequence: TGTGCCAGCAGCTTGTATCGCCGGACGAACACCGGGGAGCTGTTTTTT. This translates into CASSLYRRTNTGELFF.

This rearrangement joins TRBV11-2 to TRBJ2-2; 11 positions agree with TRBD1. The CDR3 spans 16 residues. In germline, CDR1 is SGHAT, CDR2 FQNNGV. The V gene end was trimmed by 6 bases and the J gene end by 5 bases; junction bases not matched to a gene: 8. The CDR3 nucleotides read TGTGCCAGCAGTCCGGGACAGGGGGTTCGAACCGGGGAGCTGTTTTTT. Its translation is CASSPGQGVRTGELFF.

The CDR3 region has the DNA TGTGCCAGCAGTGCTAAACATGCCAAAAACATTCAGTACTTC. It translates to CASSAKHAKNIQYF. The rearrangement joins TRBV25-1 to TRBJ2-4; D unclear. CDR3 length equals 14 residues. V was trimmed by 4 bases and J by 1 base, leaving 8 bases between them. Germline V gene sequence: CDR1 MGHDK, CDR2 SYGVNS.

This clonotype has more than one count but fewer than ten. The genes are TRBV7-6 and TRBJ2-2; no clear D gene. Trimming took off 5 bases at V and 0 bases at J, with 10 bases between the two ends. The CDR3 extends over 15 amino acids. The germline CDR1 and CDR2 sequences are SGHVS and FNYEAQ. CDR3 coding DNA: TGTGCCAGCAGCCCCCTTACACCGAACACCGGGGAGCTGTTTTTT. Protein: CASSPLTPNTGELFF.

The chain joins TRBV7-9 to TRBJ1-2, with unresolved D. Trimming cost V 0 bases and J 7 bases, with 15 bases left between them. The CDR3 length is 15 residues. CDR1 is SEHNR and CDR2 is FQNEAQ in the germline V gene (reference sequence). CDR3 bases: TGTGCCAGCAGCTTAGCCGGTCGGCAGGATTTTGGCTACACCTTC. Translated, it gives CASSLAGRQDFGYTF.

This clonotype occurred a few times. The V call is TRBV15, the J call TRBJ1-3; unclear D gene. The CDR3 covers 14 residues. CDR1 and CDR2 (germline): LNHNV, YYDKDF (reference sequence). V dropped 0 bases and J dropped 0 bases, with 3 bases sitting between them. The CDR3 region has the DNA TGTGCCACCAGCAGAGACTTCTCTGGAAACACCATATATTTT. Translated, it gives CATSRDFSGNTIYF.